One and the same sample provided the 23 T cell receptor beta chains below, sequenced in a study of identical twins. MiXCR, run by TCRdb on the 5' RACE reads, gives a single entry per CDR3 protein. The sample yields 1.5 million to 2 million distinct CDR3 sequences, about 30% seen once. The specimen sequenced was cord blood. Source of these receptors: a newborn girl in good health.

Comment on this clonotype: One junction end disagrees with the germline gene, perhaps due to a read error. V gene TRBV5-1 combines with J gene TRBJ2-2; 7 bases are a match to TRBD1. The germline gives CDR1 SGHRS, CDR2 YFSETQ. CDR3 length equals 16 residues. This CDR3 reads CTSSLLGTVNTGELFF. The CDR3 region has the DNA TGCACCAGCAGCTTGCTTGGGACAGTGAACACCGGGGAGCTGTTTTTT.

The rearrangement uses TRBV10-3 and TRBJ2-4; TRBD1 matches at 9 bases. The V gene's germline CDR1 is ENHRY and CDR2 SYGVKD. This CDR3 region has 19 residues. The ends lost 2 bases at V and 4 bases at J; junction bases unmatched: 15. The CDR3 reads CAISESEQTGQGSKNIQYF. In nucleotides, the CDR3 is TGTGCCATCAGTGAGAGCGAACAAACCGGACAGGGGTCGAAAAACATTCAGTACTTC.

V and J are TRBV30 and TRBJ2-5; D gene unclear. Looked up from germline, CDR1 is GTSNPN and CDR2 is SVGIG (reference sequence). V shed 0 bases and J shed 1 base, with 6 bases lying between them. The CDR3 has 13 amino acids. The CDR3 region has the DNA TGTGCCTGGAGTGTACGCACCCAAGAGACCCAGTACTTC. Its translation: CAWSVRTQETQYF. Full variable domain (outside the CDR3, taken from reference TRBV30 and TRBJ2-5): SQTIHQWPATLVQPVGSPLSLECTVEGTSNPNLYWYRQAAGRGLQLLFYSVGIGQISSEVPQNLSASRPQDRQFILSSKKLLLSDSGFYLCAWSVRTQETQYFGPGTRLLVL.

The V gene is TRBV10-3, the J gene TRBJ2-7; 7 bases match TRBD2. CDR1 ENHRY and CDR2 SYGVKD come from the germline V gene. Trimming cost V 9 bases and J 2 bases; bases outside gene matches: 16. This CDR3 has 16 residues. CDR3 coding DNA: TGTGCCATTACAGAAGCGGGGTTTCGTGGGGCCTACGAGCAGTACTTC. Its translation: CAITEAGFRGAYEQYF.

This rearrangement joins TRBV4-1 to TRBJ2-1; 7 bases line up with TRBD1. The CDR3 contains 15 residues. J was trimmed by 3 bases and V by 0 bases; bases with no gene match: 2. Germline V CDR1 and CDR2: MGHRA, YSYEKL. The CDR3 spells CASSQDWTGYNEQFF. The CDR3 region has the DNA TGCGCCAGCAGCCAAGATTGGACAGGCTACAATGAGCAGTTCTTC.

The chain combines TRBV5-1 with TRBJ2-2; 11 positions match TRBD2. Per germline, CDR1 SGHRS and CDR2 YFSETQ. This CDR3 is built from 16 residues. V gave up 1 base and J gave up 7 bases; unmatched junction bases: 6. The CDR3: CASSLPSGGQHGELFF. In DNA, the CDR3 is TGCGCCAGCAGCTTGCCTAGCGGGGGGCAACACGGGGAGCTGTTTTTT.

This clonotype was observed many times. The rearrangement uses TRBV29-1 and TRBJ2-7; 10 bases are shared with TRBD2. This CDR3 is 14 amino acids long. With 7 bases clipped from V and 4 bases from J, the junction kept 10 bases outside the gene matches. Germline V lookup: CDR1 SQVTM, CDR2 ANQGSEA. In DNA, the CDR3 is TGCAGCGCCTACGCTGGGACTAGCGTTTACGAGCAGTACTTC. This gives the protein CSAYAGTSVYEQYF.

This clonotype showed up just a few times. The chain uses TRBV18 and TRBJ1-2; D may be TRBD1 (5 bases). This CDR3 is built from 15 residues. V lost 6 bases to trimming and J lost 2 bases, with 16 bases between them. Germline lookup yields CDR1 KGHSH and CDR2 LQKENI. The CDR3 spells CASSPFDSRNYGYTF. As DNA, the CDR3 is TGTGCCAGCTCGCCCTTCGACAGTAGGAACTATGGCTACACCTTC.

The chain has TRBV25-1 and TRBJ2-1; 13 nucleotides align to TRBD2. This CDR3 spans 16 amino acids. With V trimmed by 3 bases and J by 9 bases, 8 bases remained unmatched. Germline CDR1 MGHDK, CDR2 SYGVNS. The CDR3 DNA sequence: TGTGCCAGCAGTGATAGAACTAGCGGGAGGGCCTCTGAGCAGTTCTTC. Translated, it gives CASSDRTSGRASEQFF. The whole variable domain, remainder taken from reference TRBV25-1 and TRBJ2-1, is EADIYQTPRYLVIGTGKKITLECSQTMGHDKMYWYQQDPGMELHLIHYSYGVNSTEKGDLSSESTVSRIRTEHFPLTLESARPSHTSQYLCASSDRTSGRASEQFFGPGTRLTVL.

The chain couples TRBV5-1 to TRBJ1-4, with 10 bases matching TRBD1. V lost 4 bases and J lost 6; bases outside the gene matches: 6. The CDR3 runs 15 residues. Germline CDR1 is SGHRS and CDR2 is YFSETQ. CDR3 sequence reads: CASSGRDRGDEKLFF. For the CDR3, the DNA is TGCGCCAGCAGCGGCCGGGACAGGGGAGATGAAAAACTGTTTTTT.

This chain joins TRBV13 and TRBJ2-3; weak D call: TRBD1 (6 bases). With 4 bases removed from V and 2 bases from J, the gap between germline ends came to 13 bases. Germline V CDR1 and CDR2: PRHDT, FYEKMQ (reference sequence). This CDR3 contains 15 residues. CDR3 nucleotides: TGTGCCAGCAGCTCGAGGGACACTTACACAGATACGCAGTATTTT. Its translation is CASSSRDTYTDTQYF.

This clonotype has more than one count but fewer than ten. The rearrangement uses TRBV20-1 and TRBJ2-7; D remains ambiguous. Trimming took off 5 bases at V and 2 bases at J, with 16 bases between the two ends. The CDR3 has 14 residues. Germline assignment: CDR1 DFQATT and CDR2 SNEGSKA (reference sequence). The CDR3 region has the DNA TGCAGTGCTCTTAGGGTCAAGCAGACCTACGAGCAGTACTTC. As protein: CSALRVKQTYEQYF.

This rearrangement joins TRBV4-2 to TRBJ1-5; tentatively, D is TRBD1 (5 bases). This CDR3 is built from 16 residues. Trimming left V 0 bases short and J 7 bases short, with 16 bases between. Germline-derived CDR1 and CDR2 are LGHNA and YNFKEQ. CDR3 nucleotides: TGTGCCAGCAGCCAAGAATTAGGGCAGGGCGGACAGCCCCAGCATTTT. It codes for CASSQELGQGGQPQHF.

The rearrangement links TRBV9 to TRBJ2-3; 7 positions agree with TRBD2. The length of the CDR3 is 13 residues. The V gene end was trimmed by 0 bases and the J gene end by 7 bases; junction bases not matched to a gene: 2. From germline, CDR1 is SGDLS and CDR2 YYNGEE. CDR3 DNA: TGTGCCAGCAGCGTAGTGGGGGGGTATACGCAGTATTTT. It is translated as CASSVVGGYTQYF.

V and J are TRBV24-1 and TRBJ2-5; D perhaps matches TRBD2 (6 bases). The CDR3 loop spans 13 amino acids. V was trimmed by 5 bases and J by 11 bases, leaving 17 bases between them. Germline CDR1 and CDR2: KGHDR and SFDVKD. The CDR3 loop is CATSVGDLSEQYF. In DNA, the CDR3 is TGTGCCACCAGTGTGGGGGACTTGTCGGAGCAGTACTTC.

J is TRBJ2-2 and V is TRBV5-1, with TRBD2 matching over 10 bases. The CDR3 sequence is 16 residues long. V lost 4 bases and J lost 1; bases outside the gene matches: 4. CDR1 is SGHRS, CDR2 YFSETQ, per germline. CDR3 amino acids: CASSIAGGLNTGELFF. CDR3 in DNA: TGCGCCAGCAGCATAGCGGGAGGATTGAACACCGGGGAGCTGTTTTTT.

The J gene is TRBJ1-2, the V gene TRBV7-2; no clear D gene. Germline V gene lookup returns CDR1 SGHTA and CDR2 FQGNSA. Between the trimmed V and J ends, which lost 2 bases and 2 bases, there was a span of 18 bases. The CDR3 contains 17 residues. The CDR3 spells CASSLIGRARPNYGYTF. DNA for the CDR3: TGTGCCAGCAGCTTAATCGGACGGGCGCGCCCGAACTATGGCTACACCTTC. The entire variable domain, with the rest obtained from reference TRBV7-2 and TRBJ1-2, is as follows: GAGVSQSPSNKVTEKGKDVELRCDPISGHTALYWYRQSLGQGLEFLIYFQGNSAPDKSGLPSDRFSAERTGGSVSTLTIQRTQQEDSAVYLCASSLIGRARPNYGYTFGSGTRLTVV.

In this sample, this clonotype turned up a few times. The V call is TRBV12-3 or TRBV12-4, the J call TRBJ2-1, with TRBD2 identical over 12 bases. The better agreement between TRBJ2-7 and the DNA end casts doubt on the J call. This CDR3 spans 16 amino acids. The CDR3 region is CASTTGLAGTYNEQYF. As DNA, the CDR3 is TGTGCCAGCACCACGGGACTAGCGGGTACCTACAATGAGCAGTACTTC.

This clonotype was detected only once. The rearrangement links TRBV2 to TRBJ1-1, with a possible D match to TRBD1 (6 bases). This CDR3 region has 15 residues. Germline CDR1 reads SNHLY; CDR2 reads FYNNEI. V lost 0 bases and J lost 4, with 12 bases in between. CDR3 coding DNA: TGTGCCAGCAGTGAAGCGCGGTCAGGGGTCACTGAAGCTTTCTTT. Translating gives CASSEARSGVTEAFF.

Worth noting for this clonotype: The junction differs from germline at one of its ends, possibly a read error. The V call is TRBV13, the J call TRBJ2-1; 8 nucleotides match TRBD2. This CDR3 contains 14 residues. The germline V gene encodes CDR1 PRHDT and CDR2 FYEKMQ (reference sequence). The CDR3 region has the DNA TGTGCCAGCAGCTTCGGGAGGGCCTACAATGACCAGTTCTTC. Translating gives CASSFGRAYNDQFF.

This clonotype has only a few counts. The chain combines TRBV20-1 with TRBJ1-1; 7 positions match TRBD1. Trimming at V came to 5 bases and at J to 1 base, leaving 4 bases not matched to a gene. Germline V CDR1 and CDR2: DFQATT, SNEGSKA (reference sequence). The CDR3 totals 13 residues. The CDR3 coding sequence is TGCAGTGCTTCACAGGGGACGAACACTGAAGCTTTCTTT. It translates to CSASQGTNTEAFF.

The chain carries TRBV5-6 and TRBJ1-2; the D gene is possibly TRBD1 (5 bases). V gave up 2 bases and J gave up 8 bases, with 10 bases separating them. The CDR3 consists of 12 residues. Germline V lookup: CDR1 SGHDT, CDR2 YYEEEE. Here the CDR3 reads CASSFGGLGYTF. CDR3 nucleotides: TGTGCCAGCAGCTTTGGGGGACTGGGCTACACCTTC.

The chain combines TRBV7-8 with TRBJ2-3; the D gene is possibly TRBD2 (6 bases). Trimming took off 1 base at V and 8 bases at J, with 13 bases between the two ends. CDR1 SGHVS and CDR2 FQNEAQ come from the germline V gene. The CDR3 loop spans 14 amino acids. Here the CDR3 DNA reads TGTGCCAGCAGCTTAGTTCTGGGAGGCGGTACGCAGTATTTT. Translated: CASSLVLGGGTQYF. Complete variable domain (other parts from reference TRBV7-8 and TRBJ2-3): GAGVSQSPRYKVAKRGQDVALRCDPISGHVSLFWYQQALGQGPEFLTYFQNEAQLDKSGLPSDRFFAERPEGSVSTLKIQRTQQEDSAVYLCASSLVLGGGTQYFGPGTRLTVL.